The 27 T cell receptor beta chains below were found in one sample sequenced in a study of CD8 T cells in Susac syndrome. With random hexamers, roughly 0.5 to 1 ug RNA was reverse transcribed. Each CDR3 protein is one row after TCRdb ran MiXCR on the immunoSEQ multiplex PCR reads. This sample yields 180,000 or so distinct CDR3 sequences, of which nearly 95% are seen a single time; 0.093% belongs to the top ten. Sequenced sample: CD4+ T cells from PBMCs. The receptor source for this set is a human donor with multiple sclerosis.

This chain links TRBV20-1 with TRBJ2-7; no clear D. The V end was cut by 7 bases, the J end by 0 bases, with 16 bases between. In germline, CDR1 is DFQATT, CDR2 SNEGSKA (reference sequence). The CDR3 length is 14 residues. For the CDR3, the DNA is TGCAGTGTTTCCACACGACATCTCTCCTACGAGCAGTACTTC. As protein: CSVSTRHLSYEQYF.

The rearrangement joins TRBV27 to TRBJ1-5; D ambiguous. This CDR3 is 13 amino acids long. Germline loops: CDR1 MNHEY, CDR2 SMNVEV (reference sequence). The V and J ends lost 3 bases and 5 bases respectively, with 8 bases between them. The CDR3 nucleotides are TGTGCCAGCAGTTTGCAGGTGGATCAGCCCCAGCATTTT. It specifies CASSLQVDQPQHF.

V usage is TRBV7-9 and J usage is TRBJ2-7; 10 nucleotides align to TRBD1. V was pared by 5 bases and J by 9 bases, with 7 bases of the junction left unmatched. The germline V gene has CDR1 SEHNR and CDR2 FQNEAQ (reference sequence). The CDR3 runs 13 residues. The CDR3 spells CASSLQDRGWQYF. The DNA for the CDR3 is TGTGCCAGCAGCCTACAGGACAGGGGGTGGCAGTACTTC.

V and J are TRBV4-1 and TRBJ2-1; TRBD2 agrees at 9 bases. The J segment lost 5 bases and the V segment lost 1 base, leaving 9 bases of the junction unmatched. Germline CDR1 reads MGHRA; CDR2 reads YSYEKL. This CDR3 is 17 amino acids long. CDR3 residues: CASSQGARTSANNEQFF. In DNA, the CDR3 is TGCGCCAGCAGCCAAGGGGCGAGGACTAGCGCTAACAATGAGCAGTTCTTC.

The gene calls are TRBV7-2 and TRBJ2-7; 7 bases line up with TRBD1. The V gene's germline CDR1 is SGHTA and CDR2 FQGNSA. V shed 1 base and J 1 base; nucleotides not matched to a gene: 4. The CDR3 spans 15 residues. The CDR3 reads CASSLEGAISYEQYF. In DNA form, the CDR3 reads TGTGCCAGCAGCTTAGAGGGGGCGATTTCCTACGAGCAGTACTTC.

With respect to this clonotype: The junction shows a germline mismatch at one end, possibly a read error. V is TRBV24-1 and J is TRBJ2-1; 9 nucleotides match TRBD1. Germline V lookup: CDR1 KGHDR, CDR2 SFDVKD. The CDR3 is made up of 15 amino acids. The CDR3: CATSGSRTGEYWLVF. The CDR3 DNA is TGTGCCACCAGTGGGTCCAGGACAGGGGAATACTGGTTGGTCTTC.

The gene calls are TRBV6-5 and TRBJ1-5; D gene uncertain. Germline lookup yields CDR1 MNHEY and CDR2 SVGAGI. The CDR3 length is 10 residues. V was shortened by 8 bases and J by 6 bases, with 5 bases between the two germline ends. The CDR3 region has the DNA TGTGCCAGCGGAGTTCAGCCCCAGCATTTT. Translated, it gives CASGVQPQHF.

The genes are TRBV12-5 and TRBJ1-6, with TRBD1 as a possible D gene (5 bases). Germline V gene sequence: CDR1 LGHNT, CDR2 FRNRAP. The CDR3 has 16 amino acids. With 1 base removed from V and 0 bases from J, the gap between germline ends came to 7 bases. The CDR3 bases are TGTGCTAGTGGTTTGGGACAGAGCTCCTATAATTCACCCCTCCACTTT. Residues: CASGLGQSSYNSPLHF.

V and J are TRBV15 and TRBJ1-2, with 7 bases fitting TRBD1. CDR3 length: 15 amino acids. V lost 0 bases to trimming and J lost 4 bases; unmatched junction nucleotides: 5. Per germline, CDR1 LNHNV and CDR2 YYDKDF (reference sequence). The CDR3 region has the DNA TGTGCCACCAGCAGAGATCGACAGGGTGGCTATGGCTACACCTTC. It translates to CATSRDRQGGYGYTF.

DNA of the CDR3: TGTGCCAGCTCACCGGGATCGACAGGCACAGATACGCAGTATTTT. Translating it yields CASSPGSTGTDTQYF. The gene calls are TRBV18 and TRBJ2-3; perhaps TRBD1 as D (5 bases). CDR1 is KGHSH and CDR2 is LQKENI in the germline V gene. CDR3 size: 15 residues. The ends were cut back, 3 bases at V and 1 base at J, with 11 bases in the middle.

This chain links TRBV3-1 with TRBJ2-7; TRBD1 matches 8 bases. J gave up 2 bases and V 0 bases, and 6 bases lay outside the gene matches. This CDR3 contains 16 residues. Germline CDR1 is LGHDT and CDR2 is YNNKEL (reference sequence). The DNA of the CDR3 is TGTGCCAGCAGCCAAGAACCGACAGGGGTTCCCTACGAGCAGTACTTC. Protein product: CASSQEPTGVPYEQYF.

This chain joins TRBV12-3 or TRBV12-4 and TRBJ2-1; possible D gene TRBD2, 5 bases. V was clipped by 10 bases and J by 8 bases, with 18 bases between them. The CDR3 has 13 amino acids. CDR3 residues: CATTVSGTHEQFF. For the CDR3, the DNA is TGTGCCACCACGGTCAGCGGCACTCATGAGCAGTTCTTC.

The rearrangement links TRBV3-1 to TRBJ2-3; D not resolved. Looked up from germline, CDR1 is LGHDT and CDR2 is YNNKEL (reference sequence). CDR3 size: 13 residues. Trimming took off 6 bases at V and 0 bases at J, with 7 bases between the two ends. The DNA for the CDR3 is TGTGCCAGCAGGCTATCTAGCACAGATACGCAGTATTTT. Translation: CASRLSSTDTQYF.

The V and J genes are TRBV29-1 and TRBJ2-1, with TRBD2 matching 14 bases. J was trimmed by 6 bases and V by 7 bases; bases with no gene match: 2. The CDR3 loop spans 13 amino acids. The germline V gene encodes CDR1 SQVTM and CDR2 ANQGSEA. CDR3 sequence: CSAGTSGSNEQFF. The CDR3 DNA reads TGCAGCGCCGGGACTAGCGGGAGCAATGAGCAGTTCTTC.

The chain links TRBV6-6 to TRBJ2-1, with TRBD1 identical over 9 bases. CDR1 MNHNY and CDR2 SVGAGI come from the germline V gene (reference sequence). The CDR3 spans 14 residues. With V trimmed by 6 bases and J by 8 bases, 8 bases remained unmatched. The CDR3 DNA reads as TGTGCCAGCAGCTCCGGGACAGGGATACATGAGCAGTTCTTC. It is translated as CASSSGTGIHEQFF.

J is TRBJ1-5 and V is TRBV20-1; D remains unclear. There are 13 residues in the CDR3. Germline loops: CDR1 DFQATT, CDR2 SNEGSKA (reference sequence). V lost 3 bases and J lost 0, with 6 bases in between. CDR3 loop: CSASPDSNQPQHF. The CDR3 DNA reads as TGCAGTGCTAGCCCGGATAGCAATCAGCCCCAGCATTTT.

This rearrangement joins TRBV28 to TRBJ2-1; D ambiguous. The CDR3 sequence is 11 residues long. V was clipped by 4 bases and J by 3 bases, with 1 base between them. Germline V gene lookup returns CDR1 MDHEN and CDR2 SYDVKM. CDR3 nucleotides: TGTGCCAGCAGTTACTACAATGAGCAGTTCTTC. It specifies CASSYYNEQFF. The whole variable domain, remainder taken from reference TRBV28 and TRBJ2-1, is DVKVTQSSRYLVKRTGEKVFLECVQDMDHENMFWYRQDPGLGLRLIYFSYDVKMKEKGDIPEGYSVSREKKERFSLILESASTNQTSMYLCASSYYNEQFFGPGTRLTVL.

This clonotype appeared a single time. The rearrangement uses TRBV20-1 and TRBJ2-3; D remains ambiguous. CDR3 length: 14 amino acids. Trimming pared 4 bases from V and 1 base from J, leaving 12 bases between. Germline V lookup: CDR1 DFQATT, CDR2 SNEGSKA (reference sequence). DNA for the CDR3: TGCAGTGCTAAGGTCCCTGGGGGCACAGATACGCAGTATTTT. Translating gives CSAKVPGGTDTQYF.

J is TRBJ1-5 and V is TRBV5-1; D is uncertain. The CDR3 has 15 residues. V lost 0 bases to trimming and J lost 0 bases, with 7 bases between them. Germline loops: CDR1 SGHRS, CDR2 YFSETQ. CDR3 sequence: CASSLANPSNQPQHF. The CDR3, as DNA: TGCGCCAGCAGCTTGGCCAACCCTAGCAATCAGCCCCAGCATTTT. Full variable domain (rest looked up from reference TRBV5-1 and TRBJ1-5): KAGVTQTPRYLIKTRGQQVTLSCSPISGHRSVSWYQQTPGQGLQFLFEYFSETQRNKGNFPGRFSGRQFSNSRSEMNVSTLELGDSALYLCASSLANPSNQPQHFGDGTRLSIL.

This chain joins TRBV5-7 and TRBJ1-5; 7 bases align to TRBD1. TRBV5-7 counts as an open reading frame of uncertain function. The CDR3 is made up of 14 amino acids. The junction had 7 bases not matched to a gene; V was cut back by 4 bases and J by 6 bases. The CDR3 loop is CASSPDRAGQPQHF. The CDR3 DNA sequence: TGTGCCAGCAGCCCCGACAGGGCGGGTCAGCCCCAGCATTTT.

V is TRBV12-3 or TRBV12-4 and J is TRBJ2-1; 8 bases fit TRBD1. CDR3 length equals 14 residues. V lost 6 bases to trimming and J lost 8 bases; unmatched junction nucleotides: 9. The CDR3, as DNA: TGTGCCAGCAGACCGACAGGGGCCGGCCATGAGCAGTTCTTC. Its protein is CASRPTGAGHEQFF.

This sequence joins TRBV7-8 and TRBJ2-3; D might be TRBD2 (6 bases). V was pared by 5 bases and J by 1 base, with 13 bases between. CDR3 length: 15 residues. In germline, CDR1 is SGHVS, CDR2 FQNEAQ. CDR3 coding DNA: TGTGCCAGCAGCCTACTAGCTTTCCGCACAGATACGCAGTATTTT. Amino acid sequence: CASSLLAFRTDTQYF.

This chain connects TRBV25-1 to TRBJ2-5; D unclear. From germline, CDR1 is MGHDK and CDR2 SYGVNS. The CDR3 is 13 amino acids. V lost 1 base and J lost 5, with 8 bases in between. The CDR3: CASSESHGETQYF. CDR3 DNA: TGTGCCAGCAGTGAATCCCACGGGGAGACCCAGTACTTC.

The V call is TRBV5-1, the J call TRBJ1-1, with D uncertain. Germline CDR1 and CDR2: SGHRS and YFSETQ. The CDR3 has 14 amino acids. The V gene lost 4 bases and the J gene lost 4 bases, with 14 bases spanning the gap. CDR3 in DNA: TGCGCCAGCAGCACCGGATTGGAGGGCACTGAAGCTTTCTTT. Translated, it gives CASSTGLEGTEAFF.

The chain couples TRBV7-3 to TRBJ2-2, with no clear D. This CDR3 is 13 amino acids long. Germline CDR1 and CDR2: SGHTA and FQGTGA. V dropped 5 bases and J dropped 6 bases, with 10 bases sitting between them. CDR3 residues: CASSPRRSGELFF. The CDR3 DNA reads TGTGCCAGCAGCCCTAGAAGGTCCGGGGAGCTGTTTTTT.

The chain couples TRBV27 to TRBJ2-1, with D perhaps TRBD1 (5 bases). Germline V gene data show CDR1 as MNHEY and CDR2 as SMNVEV (reference sequence). The CDR3 consists of 15 residues. V lost 6 bases to trimming and J lost 6 bases, with 18 bases between them. The CDR3 reads CASSQGDYFFNEQFF. The CDR3, as DNA: TGTGCCAGCAGCCAAGGGGATTATTTTTTCAATGAGCAGTTCTTC.

The rearrangement links TRBV1 to TRBJ2-7; TRBD1 is taken as the D call from the table, unchecked against the DNA. TRBV1 is classified as a pseudogene. There are 14 residues in the CDR3. CDR3 nucleotides: TGCACCAGCAGCCAAGTCGGGACAGCGTACGAGCAGTACTTC. Its translation: CTSSQVGTAYEQYF.